This T cell receptor beta chain was recovered during a study of blood T cell repertoires in COVID-19. Study as a whole: The United States, Italy and Spain supplied acute and convalescent COVID-19 samples. From T cells, B-cell-depleted T cells, or PBMCs came the material, which was cDNA or gDNA.

Per the original methods: Reference gene primer amplification gave nucleated cell count estimates. Measured with immunoSEQ multiplex PCR; TCRdb has only the in-frame clones, and not every one. Clone size and the V and J calls come from that table; the DNA yielded D and trimming. The sample includes over 150,000 clones, 65% to 85% of them seen just once. The germline V gene encodes CDR1 SGDLS and CDR2 YYNGEE. This CDR3 has 17 residues. J was trimmed by 6 bases and V by 2 bases; bases with no gene match: 11. V is TRBV9 and J is TRBJ2-1; 10 nucleotides agree with TRBD2. What was sequenced was peripheral blood. The sequence was obtained from an elderly woman with acute or convalescent COVID-19. The CDR3, as DNA: TGTGCCAGCAGCGTTAGTCTTAGAGCGGGAGGGGGCAATGAGCAGTTCTTC. Its protein is CASSVSLRAGGGNEQFF.